This TCR beta chain was recovered during a study of radiotherapy plus CTLA-4 blockade in lung cancer. Here immunoSEQ multiplex PCR was the method, and the copy in TCRdb shows in-frame clones only, minus some. The sample includes fewer than 65,000 clones, about three quarters seen only once; the top ten take 2% to 3%. The CDR3 sequence is 15 residues long. The V end was cut by 4 bases, the J end by 4 bases, with 15 bases between. Germline V CDR1 and CDR2: SGHDT, YYEEEE. V gene TRBV5-6 combines with J gene TRBJ2-1; D is possibly TRBD1 (5 bases). The origin of this receptor is a human donor with non-small cell lung cancer whose response to radiotherapy plus ipilimumab could not be evaluated. The sample consisted of peripheral blood, taken from a patient treated with radiotherapy plus ipilimumab. The DNA for the CDR3 is TGTGCCAGCAGCCGCTTGGGGCTTCGGTACAATGAGCAGTTCTTC. Protein sequence: CASSRLGLRYNEQFF. Full variable domain (outside the CDR3, taken from reference TRBV5-6 and TRBJ2-1): DAGVTQSPTHLIKTRGQQVTLRCSPKSGHDTVSWYQQALGQGPQFIFQYYEEEERQRGNFPDRFSGHQFPNYSSELNVNALLLGDSALYLCASSRLGLRYNEQFFGPGTRLTVL.